In this sample, the clone carrying this T cell receptor (beta chain) turned up many times. Germline lookup yields CDR1 MNHEY and CDR2 SVGEGT. Between the trimmed V and J ends, which lost 4 bases and 6 bases, there was a span of 13 bases. The CDR3 loop spans 14 amino acids. This entry is derived from a study of early T cells in non-severe SARS-CoV-2 infection. Looking at the study overall: Unsorted whole blood bulk RNA was sequenced, with unpaired chains.

Individually, cDNA molecules had unique molecular identifiers attached to them. In TCRdb, the 5' RACE reads were re-called with MiXCR into one record per CDR3 protein. This table holds roughly 20,000 distinct CDR3 sequences, approximately 4.3% found once. This receptor was taken from an adult who was a healthcare worker with PCR-confirmed SARS-CoV-2 infection or an uninfected control (not recorded which). The chain is built from TRBV6-2 or TRBV6-3 and TRBJ2-4; D is undetermined. Specimen: whole blood. The CDR3 loop is CASSFSTPGNIQYF. The CDR3 DNA sequence: TGTGCCAGCAGTTTCTCCACCCCCGGAAACATTCAGTACTTC.